This note documents a single T cell receptor beta chain sequence. Its target is unknown. This sample is part of a study of vaccination and CD4 T cells after COVID-19. Broader study findings: Spike mono-reactivity was shown by 304 of 307 vaccine-specific clones in convalescent patients.

Sequenced with the Oncomine TCR Beta short-read assay was DNA taken from cultured CD4+ T cells. Extraction of genomic DNA was performed on cultured CD4+ T cells. In TCRdb, the PCR reads were re-called with MiXCR into one record per CDR3 protein. The table has approximately 13,000 distinct CDR3 sequences, 35% to 45% seen once. Indicated treatment: roughly ten-day PBMC culture with coronavirus spike peptide pools or control peptides (ViraFEST assay). With roughly 10 ug/ml peptide pools and approximately 9.6 IU/ml IL-2, PBMCs were cultured at some 2.2 million per well. V lost 5 bases to trimming and J lost 2 bases, with 7 bases between them. Germline values: CDR1 SGHTA, CDR2 FQGNSA. The CDR3 consists of 12 residues.

The chain recombines TRBV7-2 with TRBJ2-7; unclear D gene. The source of this sequence is a human donor with COVID-19. The sequencing input was cultured CD4+ T cells from blood. The CDR3 is CASSGRTYEQYF. CDR3 coding DNA: TGTGCCAGCAGCGGGCGGACCTACGAGCAGTACTTC.